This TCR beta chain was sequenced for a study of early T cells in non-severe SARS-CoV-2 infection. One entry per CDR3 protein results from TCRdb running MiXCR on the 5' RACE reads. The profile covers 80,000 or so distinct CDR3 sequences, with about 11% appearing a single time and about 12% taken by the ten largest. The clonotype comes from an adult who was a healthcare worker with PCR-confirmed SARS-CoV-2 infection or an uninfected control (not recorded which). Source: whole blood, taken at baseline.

CDR3 region: CASSPGDKNTQYF. The DNA for the CDR3 is TGTGCCAGCAGCCCAGGGGACAAAAATACGCAGTATTTT. V gene TRBV6-2 or TRBV6-3 combines with J gene TRBJ2-3, with D possibly matching TRBD1 (6 bases). CDR3 length equals 13 residues. V lost 6 bases and J 7 bases, leaving 14 bases between the germline ends. CDR1 is MNHEY, CDR2 SVGEGT, per germline.